This TCR beta chain comes out of a study of TIL therapy for anti-PD-1-resistant metastatic lung cancer. Study background: Most patients had lung adenocarcinoma. Regarding the study as a whole: This highly selected cohort may not generalize to typical lung cancer patients.

Time point specified: pre-treatment sample, taken before nivolumab and TIL therapy. Patients were adults with stage 4 NSCLC. The CDR3 length is 13 residues. Trimming removed 4 bases from V and 6 bases from J, with 10 bases in between. Germline assignment: CDR1 SNHLY and CDR2 FYNNEI. Comment on this clone: What it recognizes is unknown.

The libraries were made with immunoSEQ v3. Libraries were sequenced to approximately 2 million read pairs (survey) or roughly 4.5-6 million (deep). Repertoires were generated with immunoSEQ multiplex PCR, while TCRdb's copy carries only in-frame clones and drops some. The sample lists some 60,000 clones, less than 75% occurring once. The clonotype comes from a person aged 25-85 years with non-small cell lung cancer. The J gene is TRBJ1-3, the V gene TRBV2; no clear D. The sample here was blood, taken at baseline. The CDR3 region has the DNA TGTGCCAGCAGTGCGTCCTCCGAAAACACCATATATTTT. This sequence encodes CASSASSENTIYF.